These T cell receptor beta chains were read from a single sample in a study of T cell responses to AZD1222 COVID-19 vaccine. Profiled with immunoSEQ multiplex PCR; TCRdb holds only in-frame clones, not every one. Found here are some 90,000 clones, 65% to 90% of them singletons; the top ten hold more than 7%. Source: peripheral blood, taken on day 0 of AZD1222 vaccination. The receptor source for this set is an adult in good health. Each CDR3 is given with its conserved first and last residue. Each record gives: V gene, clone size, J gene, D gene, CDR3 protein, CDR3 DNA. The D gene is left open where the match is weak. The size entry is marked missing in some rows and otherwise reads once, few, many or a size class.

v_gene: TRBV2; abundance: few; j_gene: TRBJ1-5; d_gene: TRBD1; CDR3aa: CASSRQGARQPQHF; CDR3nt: TGTGCCAGCAGTAGACAGGGGGCCAGACAGCCCCAGCATTTT
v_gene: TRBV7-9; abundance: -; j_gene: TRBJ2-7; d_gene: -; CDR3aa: CASSLMERVYEQYF; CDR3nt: TGTGCCAGCAGCTTGATGGAACGGGTCTACGAGCAGTACTTC
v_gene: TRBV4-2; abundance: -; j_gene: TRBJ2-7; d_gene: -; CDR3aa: CASSPLSVLSYEQYF; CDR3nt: TGTGCCAGCAGCCCCCTTAGCGTTCTCTCCTACGAGCAGTACTTC
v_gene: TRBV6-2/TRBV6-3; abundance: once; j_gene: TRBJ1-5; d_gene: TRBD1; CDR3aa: CASSYVRGLSQPQHF; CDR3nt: TGTGCCAGCAGTTACGTCAGGGGGTTAAGTCAGCCCCAGCATTTT
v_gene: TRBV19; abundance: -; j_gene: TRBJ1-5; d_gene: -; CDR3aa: CASSQGLRQPQHF; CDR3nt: TGTGCCAGTAGTCAGGGGCTGAGGCAGCCCCAGCATTTT
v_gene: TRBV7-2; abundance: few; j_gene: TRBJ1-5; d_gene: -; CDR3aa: CASSLGPRGSNQPQHF; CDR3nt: TGTGCCAGCAGCCTGGGGCCCCGGGGGAGCAATCAGCCCCAGCATTTT
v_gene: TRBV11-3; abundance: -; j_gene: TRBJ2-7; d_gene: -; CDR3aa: CASTQNSYEQYF; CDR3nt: TGTGCCAGCACGCAGAATTCCTACGAGCAGTACTTC
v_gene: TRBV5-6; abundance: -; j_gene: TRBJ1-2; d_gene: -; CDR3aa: CASSLGDTNYGYTF; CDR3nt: TGTGCCAGCAGCTTGGGGGACACTAACTATGGCTACACCTTC
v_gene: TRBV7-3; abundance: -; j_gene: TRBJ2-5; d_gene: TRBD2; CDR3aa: CASSLTGLAYSETQYF; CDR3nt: TGTGCCAGCAGCTTAACGGGACTAGCTTACTCAGAGACCCAGTACTTC
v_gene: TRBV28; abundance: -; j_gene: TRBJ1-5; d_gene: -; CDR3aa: CASSSPAGFRNQPQHF; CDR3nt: TGTGCCAGCTCGTCCCCTGCGGGGTTTCGTAATCAGCCCCAGCATTTT
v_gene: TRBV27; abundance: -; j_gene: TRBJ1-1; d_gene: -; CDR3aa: CASSLDGSLNTEAFF; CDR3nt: TGTGCCAGCAGTTTAGATGGGAGCTTGAACACTGAAGCTTTCTTT
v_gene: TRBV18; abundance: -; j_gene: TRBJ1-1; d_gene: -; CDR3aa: CASSIGEGTEAFF; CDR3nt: TGTGCCAGCTCAATCGGGGAAGGCACTGAAGCTTTCTTT
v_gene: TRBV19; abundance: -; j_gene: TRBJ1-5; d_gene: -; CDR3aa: CASSITNQPQHF; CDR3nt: TGTGCCAGTAGTATAACTAATCAGCCCCAGCATTTT
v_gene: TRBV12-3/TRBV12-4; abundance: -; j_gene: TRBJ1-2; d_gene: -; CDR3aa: CASSFDISYGYAF; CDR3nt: TGTGCCAGCAGTTTCGATATTTCCTATGGCTACGCCTTC
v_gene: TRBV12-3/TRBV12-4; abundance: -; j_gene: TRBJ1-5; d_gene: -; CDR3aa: CASSWTDNQPQHF; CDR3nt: TGTGCCAGCAGTTGGACAGACAATCAGCCCCAGCATTTT
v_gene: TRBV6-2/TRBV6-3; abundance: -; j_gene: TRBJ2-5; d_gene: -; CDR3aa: CASSYSRRRGTGETQYF; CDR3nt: TGTGCCAGCAGTTACTCGAGGCGGAGGGGCACGGGTGAGACCCAGTACTTC
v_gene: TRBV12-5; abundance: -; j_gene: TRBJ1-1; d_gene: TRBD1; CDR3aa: CASGSGQGNSEAFF; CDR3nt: TGTGCTAGTGGTTCCGGACAGGGTAATTCTGAAGCTTTCTTT
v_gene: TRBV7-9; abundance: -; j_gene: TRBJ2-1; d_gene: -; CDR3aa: CASSLPRDSYNEQFF; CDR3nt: TGTGCCAGCAGCTTACCTAGGGACTCCTACAATGAGCAGTTCTTC
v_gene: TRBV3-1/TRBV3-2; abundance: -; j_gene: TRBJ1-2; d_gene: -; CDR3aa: CASSQDGRIRYTF; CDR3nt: TGTGCCAGCAGCCAAGATGGCAGGATTCGCTACACCTTC
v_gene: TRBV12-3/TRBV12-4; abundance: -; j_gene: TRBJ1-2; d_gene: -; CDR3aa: CASSFGDYGYTF; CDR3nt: TGTGCCAGCAGTTTTGGGGACTATGGCTACACCTTC
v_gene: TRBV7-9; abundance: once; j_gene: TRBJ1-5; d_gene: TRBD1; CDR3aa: CASSLGAGGPSNQPQHF; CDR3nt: TGTGCCAGCAGCTTGGGGGCAGGGGGGCCAAGCAATCAGCCCCAGCATTTT
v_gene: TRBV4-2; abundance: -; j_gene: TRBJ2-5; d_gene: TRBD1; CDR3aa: CASSRGEGATETQYF; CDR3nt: TGTGCCAGCAGCCGAGGAGAGGGGGCTACGGAGACCCAGTACTTC
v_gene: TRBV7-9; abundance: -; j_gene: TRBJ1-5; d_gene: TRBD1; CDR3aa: CASSSPPGTGRNQPQHF; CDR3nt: TGTGCCAGCAGCTCCCCCCCCGGGACAGGGCGCAATCAGCCCCAGCATTTT
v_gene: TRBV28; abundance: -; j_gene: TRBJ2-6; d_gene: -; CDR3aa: CASRTTGWEGANVLTF; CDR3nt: TGTGCCAGCAGGACGACAGGCTGGGAAGGGGCCAACGTCCTGACTTTC
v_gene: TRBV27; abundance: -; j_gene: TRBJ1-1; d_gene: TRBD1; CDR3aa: CASSSKKGAGNLNTEAFF; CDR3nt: TGTGCCAGCAGTTCCAAAAAGGGGGCCGGAAACCTAAACACTGAAGCTTTCTTT
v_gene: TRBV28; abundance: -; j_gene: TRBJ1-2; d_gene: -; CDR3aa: CASSFLGDYYGYTF; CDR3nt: TGTGCCAGCAGTTTTCTAGGGGATTACTATGGCTACACCTTC
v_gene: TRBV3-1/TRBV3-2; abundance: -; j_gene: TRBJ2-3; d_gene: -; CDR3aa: CASSQGGLGADTQYF; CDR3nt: TGTGCCAGCAGCCAAGGAGGCCTAGGAGCAGATACGCAGTATTTT
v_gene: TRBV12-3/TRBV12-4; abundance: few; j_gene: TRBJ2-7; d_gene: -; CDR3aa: CASSFSGAYEQYF; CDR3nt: TGTGCCAGCAGTTTCTCCGGGGCCTACGAGCAGTACTTC
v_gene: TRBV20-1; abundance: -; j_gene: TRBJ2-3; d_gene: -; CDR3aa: CSASTLVNTDTQYF; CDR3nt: TGCAGTGCTAGTACACTGGTAAACACAGATACGCAGTATTTT
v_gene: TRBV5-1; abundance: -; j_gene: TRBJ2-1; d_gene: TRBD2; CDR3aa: CASSRDPSGSKDEQFF; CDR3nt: TGCGCCAGCAGCCGGGACCCTAGCGGGAGTAAAGATGAGCAGTTCTTC
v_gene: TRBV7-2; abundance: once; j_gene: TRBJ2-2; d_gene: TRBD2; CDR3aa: CASSFPGSGSRTGELFF; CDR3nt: TGTGCCAGCAGCTTTCCGGGCAGCGGGAGCCGGACCGGGGAGCTGTTTTTT
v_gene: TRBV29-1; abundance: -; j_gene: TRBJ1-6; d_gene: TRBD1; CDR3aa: CSVKYGTGINSPLHF; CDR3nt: TGCAGCGTTAAATACGGGACAGGGATTAATTCACCCCTCCACTTT
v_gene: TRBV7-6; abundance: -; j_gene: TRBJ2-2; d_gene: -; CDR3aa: CASSLAGSSNTGELFF; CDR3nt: TGTGCCAGCAGCTTAGCCGGCAGTTCGAACACCGGGGAGCTGTTTTTT
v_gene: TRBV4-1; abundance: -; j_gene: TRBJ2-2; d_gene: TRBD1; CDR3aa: CASSQVGTGYGELFF; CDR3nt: TGCGCCAGCAGCCAAGTAGGGACAGGCTACGGGGAGCTGTTTTTT
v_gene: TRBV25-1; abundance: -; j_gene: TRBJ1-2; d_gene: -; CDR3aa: CASSEPGRYGYTF; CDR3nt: TGTGCCAGCAGTGAACCAGGGCGGTATGGCTACACCTTC
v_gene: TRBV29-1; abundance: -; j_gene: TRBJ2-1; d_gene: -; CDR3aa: CSVEVEQFF; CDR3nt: TGCAGCGTTGAAGTTGAGCAGTTCTTC
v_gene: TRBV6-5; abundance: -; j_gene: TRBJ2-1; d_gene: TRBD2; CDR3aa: CASSYSGGSGYNEQFF; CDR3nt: TGTGCCAGCAGTTACTCAGGCGGGAGCGGGTACAATGAGCAGTTCTTC
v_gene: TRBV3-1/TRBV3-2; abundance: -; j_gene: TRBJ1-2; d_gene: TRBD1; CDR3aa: CASSQARGGGFGYTF; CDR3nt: TGTGCCAGCAGCCAAGCGAGGGGAGGGGGCTTTGGCTACACCTTC
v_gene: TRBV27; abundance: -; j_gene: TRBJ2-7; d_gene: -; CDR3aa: CASRPPPTQQYF; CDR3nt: TGTGCCAGCAGACCTCCCCCTACGCAGCAGTACTTC
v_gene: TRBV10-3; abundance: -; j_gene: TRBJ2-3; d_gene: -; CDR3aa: CAINPGQSSTDTQYF; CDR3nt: TGTGCCATCAATCCCGGACAGTCTAGCACAGATACGCAGTATTTT
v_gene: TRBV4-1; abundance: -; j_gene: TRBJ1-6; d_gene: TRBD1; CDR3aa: CASSQRPGQASNSPLHF; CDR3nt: TGCGCCAGCAGCCAACGCCCGGGACAGGCTTCGAATTCACCCCTCCACTTT
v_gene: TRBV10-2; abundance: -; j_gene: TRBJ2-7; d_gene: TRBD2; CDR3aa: CASILAGGPYEQYF; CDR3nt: TGCGCCAGCATTCTAGCGGGAGGGCCATACGAGCAGTACTTC
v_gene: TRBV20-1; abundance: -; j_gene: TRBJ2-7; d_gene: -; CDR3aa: CSARDSYEQYF; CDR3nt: TGCAGTGCTAGGGACAGCTACGAGCAGTACTTC
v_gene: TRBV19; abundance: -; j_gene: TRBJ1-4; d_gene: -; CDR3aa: CASKGYGTSATNEKLFF; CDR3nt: TGTGCCAGTAAGGGGTACGGGACGTCCGCAACTAATGAAAAACTGTTTTTT
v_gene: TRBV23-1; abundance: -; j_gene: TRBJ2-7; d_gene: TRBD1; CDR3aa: CASSPRLRDREIAYEQYF; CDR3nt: TGCGCCAGCAGTCCCCGCCTCCGGGACAGGGAAATCGCCTACGAGCAGTACTTC
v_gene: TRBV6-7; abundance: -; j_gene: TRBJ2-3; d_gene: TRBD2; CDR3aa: CASSYGREGGDTQYF; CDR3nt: TGTGCCAGCAGTTATGGGCGGGAGGGTGGAGATACGCAGTATTTT
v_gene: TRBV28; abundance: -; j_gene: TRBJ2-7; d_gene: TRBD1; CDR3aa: CALQGRDEQYF; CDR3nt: TGTGCGTTACAGGGGCGGGACGAGCAGTACTTC
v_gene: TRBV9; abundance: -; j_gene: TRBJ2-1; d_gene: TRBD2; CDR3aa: CASSATSGSGYEQFF; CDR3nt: TGTGCCAGCAGCGCTACTAGCGGGAGTGGGTATGAGCAGTTCTTC
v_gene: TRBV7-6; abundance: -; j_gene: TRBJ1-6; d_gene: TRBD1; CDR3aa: CASSSNRGHNSPLHF; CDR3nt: TGTGCCAGCAGCTCGAACAGGGGGCATAATTCACCCCTCCACTTT
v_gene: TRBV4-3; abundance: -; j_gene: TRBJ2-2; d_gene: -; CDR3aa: CASSQGVRGGELFF; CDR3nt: TGCGCCAGCAGCCAAGGGGTGCGCGGCGGGGAGCTGTTTTTT
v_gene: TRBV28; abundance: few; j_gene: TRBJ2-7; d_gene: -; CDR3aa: CASSLRHEQYF; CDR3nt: TGTGCCAGCAGTTTAAGGCACGAGCAGTACTTC
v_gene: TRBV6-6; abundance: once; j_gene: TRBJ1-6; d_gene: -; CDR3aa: CASSVAGDSPLHF; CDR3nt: TGTGCCAGCAGTGTCGCGGGGGATTCACCCCTCCACTTT
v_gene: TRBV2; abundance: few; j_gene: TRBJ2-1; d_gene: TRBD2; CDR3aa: CASSEEWGGYNEQFF; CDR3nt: TGTGCCAGCAGTGAAGAGTGGGGGGGCTACAATGAGCAGTTCTTC
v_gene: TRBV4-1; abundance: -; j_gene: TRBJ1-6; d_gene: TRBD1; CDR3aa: CASSPGQGTYSPLHF; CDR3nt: TGCGCCAGCAGTCCCGGACAGGGGACTTATTCACCCCTCCACTTT